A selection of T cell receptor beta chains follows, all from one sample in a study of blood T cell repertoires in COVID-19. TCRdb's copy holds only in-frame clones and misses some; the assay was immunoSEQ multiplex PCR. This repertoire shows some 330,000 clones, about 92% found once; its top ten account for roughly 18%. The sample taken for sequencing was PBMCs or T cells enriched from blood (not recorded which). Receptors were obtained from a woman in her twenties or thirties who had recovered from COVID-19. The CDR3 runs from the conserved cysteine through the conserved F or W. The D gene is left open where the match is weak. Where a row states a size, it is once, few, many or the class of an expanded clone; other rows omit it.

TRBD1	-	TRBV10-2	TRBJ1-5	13	TGCGCCAGCAGTGAACAGGGGAGGAAGCCCCAGCATTTT	CASSEQGRKPQHF
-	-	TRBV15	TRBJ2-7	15	TGTGCCACCAGCAGAGACCCGGGTAAGCCCTACGAGCAGTACTTC	CATSRDPGKPYEQYF
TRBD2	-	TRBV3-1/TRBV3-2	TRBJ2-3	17	TGTGCCAGCAGCCACGGGGGGAGCGGGGGTAGCACAGATACGCAGTATTTT	CASSHGGSGGSTDTQYF
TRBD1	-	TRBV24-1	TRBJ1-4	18	TGTGCCACCAGTGATGGGTGGACAGGGAGAGGAACGGGGGAAAAACTGTTTTTT	CATSDGWTGRGTGEKLFF
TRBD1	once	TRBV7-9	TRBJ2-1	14	TGTGCCAGCAGCTGGGGGACAGATCACAATGAGCAGTTCTTC	CASSWGTDHNEQFF
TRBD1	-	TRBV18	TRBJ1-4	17	TGTGCCAGCTCACTGGACAGGGGCAGTGCAACTAATGAAAAACTGTTTTTT	CASSLDRGSATNEKLFF
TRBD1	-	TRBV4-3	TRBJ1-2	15	TGCGCCAGCAGCCAAGACCACAGGACAGGGGGAGGCTACACCTTC	CASSQDHRTGGGYTF
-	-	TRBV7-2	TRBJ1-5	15	TGTGCCAGCAGCTTAGATGGACAGTACAATCAGCCCCAGCATTTT	CASSLDGQYNQPQHF
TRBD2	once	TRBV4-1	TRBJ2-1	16	TGCGCCAGCAGCCCCCCTAGCGGGAGGTCCTACAATGAGCAGTTCTTC	CASSPPSGRSYNEQFF
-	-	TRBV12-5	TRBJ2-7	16	TGTGCTAGTGGTTTGCCCGAGCCGGGACATGGCCACGAGCAGTACTTC	CASGLPEPGHGHEQYF
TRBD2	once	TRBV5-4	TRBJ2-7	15	TGTGCCAGCAGCTTGGACAAGCGGGAGATTGACGAGCAGTACTTC	CASSLDKREIDEQYF
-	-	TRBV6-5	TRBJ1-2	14	TGTGCCAGCAGTTACTCGAATCGGGACTATGGCTACACCTTC	CASSYSNRDYGYTF
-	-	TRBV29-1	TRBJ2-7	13	TGCAGCGTATCCGGGACATCCCGTACCGAGCAGTACTTC	CSVSGTSRTEQYF
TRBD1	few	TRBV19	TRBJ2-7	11	TGTGCCAGTGGGGACAGCTACGAGCAGTACTTC	CASGDSYEQYF
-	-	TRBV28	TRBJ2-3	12	TGTGCCAGCAGTAAGGGGGTTGAGACGCAGTATTTT	CASSKGVETQYF
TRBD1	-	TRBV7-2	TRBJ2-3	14	TGTGCCAGCAGCTCCCGACCTCGACAGGGGGCGCAGTATTTT	CASSSRPRQGAQYF
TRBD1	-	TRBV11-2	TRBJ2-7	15	TGTGCCAGCAGCTTATCTGGGACAGCTTCCTACGAGCAGTACTTC	CASSLSGTASYEQYF